The rows below give T cell receptor beta chains drawn from one sample of a study of a mutant IDH1 vaccine in newly diagnosed glioma. The table came from immunoSEQ multiplex PCR; TCRdb's copy has only in-frame clones and leaves some out. Here the sample spans approximately 41,000 clones, 75% to 95% being singletons. For these receptors, no antigen is known. The sample was PBMCs, taken from a glioma patient whose treatment included an IDH1 peptide vaccine. These receptors came from a man in his fifties or sixties with glioma. The CDR3 runs from the conserved cysteine through the conserved F or W. The order of the fields is clone size, D gene, V gene, J gene, CDR3 protein, CDR3 DNA. The D gene is left open where the match is weak. The size field is filled for only some rows; it gives once, few, many or a size class.

NA	NA	TRBV4-1	TRBJ2-7	CASSQQLSWEQYF	TGCGCCAGCAGCCAACAATTATCATGGGAGCAGTACTTC
NA	NA	TRBV7-9	TRBJ2-7	CASSLGDVGFYEQYF	TGTGCCAGCAGCTTAGGAGATGTGGGGTTTTACGAGCAGTACTTC
NA	NA	TRBV27	TRBJ1-2	CATRPLNGLTYTF	TGTGCCACCCGGCCCCTCAATGGATTAACCTACACCTTC
NA	TRBD1	TRBV10-3	TRBJ1-1	CAISRDRGTTEAFF	TGTGCCATCAGCCGGGACAGGGGGACCACTGAAGCTTTCTTT
NA	TRBD1	TRBV19	TRBJ2-6	CASSTTTGWVNVLTF	TGTGCCAGTAGTACCACGACAGGGTGGGTCAACGTCCTGACTTTC
NA	NA	TRBV21-1	TRBJ2-7	CASRVEGVNEQYF	TGTGCCAGCAGGGTGGAGGGGGTGAACGAGCAGTACTTC
NA	NA	TRBV10-3	TRBJ1-2	CAITSDTRDYGYTF	TGTGCCATCACCTCGGACACCCGGGACTATGGCTACACCTTC
once	NA	TRBV7-8	TRBJ2-3	CASSFVGDTQYF	TGTGCCAGCAGTTTCGTCGGAGATACGCAGTATTTT
NA	NA	TRBV21-1	TRBJ1-1	CASSKGRGIVLMNTEAFF	TGTGCCAGCAGCAAAGGGAGGGGGATCGTGTTGATGAACACTGAAGCTTTCTTT
once	TRBD1	TRBV2	TRBJ2-5	CASDRGGLYQETQYF	TGTGCCAGCGACAGGGGAGGCCTGTACCAAGAGACCCAGTACTTC
few	NA	TRBV25-1	TRBJ1-5	CASKAGLNQPQHF	TGTGCCAGCAAGGCAGGGCTCAATCAGCCCCAGCATTTT
NA	NA	TRBV20-1	TRBJ2-5	CSASWGETQYF	TGCAGTGCTAGCTGGGGAGAGACCCAGTACTTC
NA	NA	TRBV7-9	TRBJ1-1	CASSTPGRGGGPEAFF	TGTGCCAGCAGCACTCCGGGACGCGGTGGAGGCCCTGAAGCTTTCTTT
few	NA	TRBV11-3	TRBJ2-7	CASSRGEGLEEQYF	TGTGCCAGCAGCCGCGGGGAAGGTTTGGAGGAGCAGTACTTC
NA	NA	TRBV6-5	TRBJ2-7	CASSSRSTFYEQYF	TGTGCCAGCAGCTCGAGGAGTACTTTCTACGAGCAGTACTTC
NA	NA	TRBV28	TRBJ2-1	CASSVQTNQQFF	TGTGCCAGCAGCGTCCAGACTAACCAGCAGTTCTTC
NA	NA	TRBV28	TRBJ1-1	CASSFLVRVAEAFF	TGTGCCAGCAGTTTTCTGGTAAGGGTCGCTGAAGCTTTCTTT
NA	NA	TRBV7-8	TRBJ1-4	CASSSREATNEKLFF	TGTGCCAGCAGCTCCCGGGAGGCAACTAATGAAAAACTGTTTTTT
few	NA	TRBV7-2	TRBJ1-3	CASRSGVGNTIYF	TGTGCCAGCAGGTCAGGGGTCGGAAACACCATATATTTT
NA	NA	TRBV27	TRBJ2-5	CASSLGVLETQYF	TGTGCCAGCAGCTTAGGGGTTTTGGAGACCCAGTACTTC
NA	NA	TRBV19	TRBJ2-1	CASMAAFIQFF	TGTGCCAGTATGGCGGCCTTCATCCAGTTCTTC
NA	TRBD2	TRBV7-8	TRBJ2-7	CASSLVREGIYEQYF	TGTGCCAGCAGCTTAGTCCGGGAGGGTATTTACGAGCAGTACTTC
NA	TRBD1	TRBV5-4	TRBJ1-2	CASSDLRGLRGYTF	TGTGCCAGCAGCGACCTCAGGGGGCTGAGGGGGTACACCTTC
NA	NA	TRBV5-1	TRBJ2-3	CASSFYLWSESTDTQYF	TGCGCCAGCAGCTTTTATCTATGGAGCGAAAGCACAGATACGCAGTATTTT
once	TRBD2	TRBV4-1	TRBJ2-5	CASSQPNSGGAQYF	TGCGCCAGCAGCCAACCCAATAGCGGGGGGGCCCAGTACTTC
NA	NA	TRBV15	TRBJ2-1	CATSQSGGQNEQFF	TGTGCCACCTCCCAGAGTGGGGGCCAGAATGAGCAGTTCTTC
NA	NA	TRBV21-1	TRBJ1-4	CASSGRVGEKLFF	TGTGCCAGCAGCGGAAGGGTAGGTGAAAAACTGTTTTTT
few	TRBD2	TRBV10-1	TRBJ2-7	CASSDPTSGNYEQYF	TGCGCCAGCAGTGACCCCACTAGCGGGAACTACGAGCAGTACTTC
NA	NA	TRBV7-9	TRBJ1-1	CASSPQQMVRGTEAFF	TGTGCCAGCAGCCCACAGCAAATGGTACGCGGCACTGAAGCTTTCTTT
NA	TRBD1	TRBV7-2	TRBJ1-2	CASSLGDRGVYGYTF	TGTGCCAGCAGCTTAGGGGACAGGGGTGTCTATGGCTACACCTTC
NA	NA	TRBV5-4	TRBJ1-3	CASSVSNSLSGNTIYF	TGTGCCAGCAGCGTTAGTAACTCCCTCTCTGGAAACACCATATATTTT
NA	TRBD1	TRBV28	TRBJ1-1	CAANRGHLNTEAFF	TGTGCCGCCAACAGGGGGCACTTGAACACTGAAGCTTTCTTT
NA	NA	TRBV12-5	TRBJ1-5	CASGLVHTQYFSNQPQHF	TGTGCTAGTGGTTTGGTACACACACAATACTTTAGCAATCAGCCCCAGCATTTT
NA	NA	TRBV2	TRBJ2-1	CASSVASYNEQFF	TGTGCCAGCAGTGTGGCATCCTACAATGAGCAGTTCTTC
NA	NA	TRBV19	TRBJ1-1	CASSEGQYGGTEAFF	TGTGCCAGTAGTGAAGGCCAGTACGGTGGCACTGAAGCTTTCTTT
NA	TRBD1	TRBV5-1	TRBJ1-1	CASSLELVGQGGEAFF	TGCGCCAGCAGCTTGGAACTGGTGGGACAGGGCGGTGAAGCTTTCTTT